A selection of T cell receptor beta chains follows, all from one sample in a study of T cell responses to AZD1222 COVID-19 vaccine. Sequencing used immunoSEQ multiplex PCR; TCRdb keeps in-frame clones, though not all of them. The sample includes 150,000 to 180,000 clones, about 89% of them seen just once. This sample comprised peripheral blood, obtained 28 days after the second AZD1222 dose. The source of these receptors is an adult who received the AZD1222 COVID-19 vaccine. Both conserved end residues are part of each CDR3. A D gene is named only where the DNA matches it firmly. Only some rows state a clone size, as once, few, many or a class for expanded clones.

D gene,V gene,J gene,CDR3 length,clone size,CDR3 protein,CDR3 DNA
TRBD1,TRBV19,TRBJ1-5,14,NA,CASSFRDRTQPQHF,TGTGCCAGTAGTTTCCGGGACAGAACTCAGCCCCAGCATTTT
NA,TRBV15,TRBJ2-7,15,NA,CATSKDSSTSREQYF,TGTGCCACCAGCAAGGACAGCTCTACCTCACGAGAGCAGTACTTC
TRBD2,TRBV28,TRBJ2-7,16,NA,CASSTGTSGSVHEQYF,TGTGCCAGCAGTACCGGGACTAGCGGGAGCGTCCACGAGCAGTACTTC
NA,TRBV5-4,TRBJ2-3,14,NA,CASSLDVSTDTQYF,TGTGCCAGCAGCTTGGACGTAAGCACAGATACGCAGTATTTT
NA,TRBV27,TRBJ2-7,14,NA,CASSPKGRSYEQYF,TGTGCCAGCAGTCCGAAGGGACGCTCCTACGAGCAGTACTTC
TRBD2,TRBV5-1,TRBJ2-1,15,NA,CASSLGLAGVDEQFF,TGCGCCAGCAGCTTGGGACTAGCGGGAGTGGATGAGCAGTTCTTC
TRBD1,TRBV6-5,TRBJ2-3,15,NA,CASTRQGHSTDTQYF,TGTGCCAGCACCCGACAGGGTCATAGCACAGATACGCAGTATTTT
NA,TRBV19,TRBJ2-6,15,NA,CASGGISSGANVLTF,TGTGCCAGTGGGGGTATCAGCTCTGGGGCCAACGTCCTGACTTTC
NA,TRBV2,TRBJ2-3,15,NA,CASSARQLHTDTQYF,TGTGCCAGCAGTGCCCGACAGTTGCACACAGATACGCAGTATTTT
TRBD1,TRBV5-1,TRBJ2-7,13,NA,CASSQQGSNEQYF,TGCGCCAGCAGCCAACAGGGGTCTAACGAGCAGTACTTC
TRBD2,TRBV24-1,TRBJ2-1,16,NA,CATSGGGLAKGNEQFF,TGTGCCACCAGTGGGGGGGGACTAGCCAAAGGGAATGAGCAGTTCTTC
NA,TRBV14,TRBJ2-2,16,NA,CASSQGTSRGTGELFF,TGTGCCAGCAGCCAGGGGACCTCACGGGGCACCGGGGAGCTGTTTTTT
NA,TRBV27,TRBJ2-1,14,NA,CASRLRDFSNEQFF,TGTGCCAGCAGGCTAAGGGACTTTTCCAATGAGCAGTTCTTC
NA,TRBV28,TRBJ2-2,14,once,CASSPDARSGELFF,TGTGCCAGCAGCCCTGATGCGAGGTCGGGGGAGCTGTTTTTT
NA,TRBV29-1,TRBJ1-2,13,NA,CSAPDAANYGYTF,TGCAGCGCCCCCGACGCGGCTAACTATGGCTACACCTTC
TRBD2,TRBV6-5,TRBJ2-7,15,NA,CASTRTSGSMYEQYF,TGTGCCAGCACGCGGACTAGCGGGAGTATGTACGAGCAGTACTTC
NA,TRBV7-9,TRBJ2-3,12,few,CAIPRGTDTQYF,TGTGCCATCCCTAGGGGTACAGATACGCAGTATTTT
NA,TRBV9,TRBJ1-3,15,NA,CASSRDRTSGNTIYF,TGTGCCAGCAGCCGAGACAGGACCTCTGGAAACACCATATATTTT
NA,TRBV19,TRBJ2-1,15,once,CASSPQGGIYNEQFF,TGTGCCAGTAGTCCGCAGGGGGGTATCTACAATGAGCAGTTCTTC
NA,TRBV2,TRBJ1-1,14,NA,CASRAGPLHTEAFF,TGTGCCAGCAGAGCCGGGCCCCTACACACTGAAGCTTTCTTT
TRBD1,TRBV5-1,TRBJ2-5,16,NA,CASSHPGQGYQETQYF,TGCGCCAGCAGCCACCCGGGACAGGGTTACCAAGAGACCCAGTACTTC